Below are 32 T cell receptor beta chains sequenced from a single sample in a study of T cell changes during pregnancy in multiple sclerosis. The protocol was immunoSEQ multiplex PCR, while the TCRdb copy is restricted to in-frame clones and leaves out a portion. The table shows 35,000 or so clones, with around nine tenths occurring only once. The sample in question was CD4+ T cells from peripheral blood mononuclear cells, obtained in the first trimester of pregnancy. These receptors all come from a female donor with multiple sclerosis, enrolled in a pregnancy study.

The V gene is TRBV30, the J gene TRBJ2-1, with a possible D match to TRBD1 (6 bases). Germline-derived CDR1 and CDR2 are GTSNPN and SVGIG (reference sequence). Between the trimmed V and J ends, which lost 6 bases and 2 bases, there was a span of 11 bases. This CDR3 spans 13 amino acids. The CDR3 here is CACYRETYNEQFF. DNA of the CDR3: TGTGCCTGTTACAGGGAAACCTACAATGAGCAGTTCTTC.

The genes are TRBV5-4 and TRBJ2-1, with a tentative D call TRBD2 (6 bases). The CDR3 runs 15 residues. V was pared by 4 bases and J by 5 bases, with 16 bases between. Germline lookup yields CDR1 SGHNT and CDR2 YYREEE (reference sequence). The CDR3 here is CASSPGAALDNEQFF. The CDR3 region has the DNA TGTGCCAGCAGCCCGGGAGCAGCGTTAGACAATGAGCAGTTCTTC. The full variable domain, rest sourced from reference TRBV5-4 and TRBJ2-1, is ETGVTQSPTHLIKTRGQQVTLRCSSQSGHNTVSWYQQALGQGPQFIFQYYREEENGRGNFPPRFSGLQFPNYSSELNVNALELDDSALYLCASSPGAALDNEQFFGPGTRLTVL.

This chain connects TRBV7-2 to TRBJ1-2; D is undetermined. This CDR3 spans 12 amino acids. Germline V gene sequence: CDR1 SGHTA, CDR2 FQGNSA. V lost 3 bases to trimming and J lost 8 bases, with 10 bases between them. The CDR3 bases are TGTGCCAGCAGCTTTTTAGCGGGAGGCTACACCTTC. Translating it yields CASSFLAGGYTF.

The rearrangement joins TRBV6-5 to TRBJ2-2; TRBD1 might be the D (6 bases). This CDR3 spans 13 amino acids. V shed 7 bases and J shed 7 bases, with 13 bases lying between them. Germline lookup yields CDR1 MNHEY and CDR2 SVGAGI. DNA of the CDR3: TGTGCCAGCACCGGGACATTCGGCGGGGAGCTGTTTTTT. Encoded protein: CASTGTFGGELFF.

The chain couples TRBV30 to TRBJ1-2, with 8 bases identical to TRBD1. The CDR3 is 14 amino acids. Unmatched junction bases numbered 10, after V lost 2 bases and J lost 8 bases. Germline CDR1 reads GTSNPN; CDR2 reads SVGIG (reference sequence). The CDR3 DNA reads TGTGCCTGGAGTCTCACCCAGGGGGCAGGAGGCTACACCTTC. It encodes CAWSLTQGAGGYTF.

The chain links TRBV19 to TRBJ1-5; D is undetermined. CDR1 and CDR2 from the germline V gene are LNHDA and SQIVND (reference sequence). CDR3 length: 12 residues. The V and J ends lost 5 bases and 4 bases respectively, with 6 bases between them. The CDR3 protein is CASSFPNQPQHF. Here the CDR3 DNA reads TGTGCCAGTAGTTTCCCGAATCAGCCCCAGCATTTT.

This clone appeared once. V is TRBV5-4 and J is TRBJ1-4; D not certain. V was shortened by 4 bases and J by 12 bases, with 16 bases between the two germline ends. In germline, CDR1 is SGHNT, CDR2 YYREEE (reference sequence). The CDR3 is made up of 13 amino acids. Here the CDR3 DNA reads TGTGCCAGCAGCCTAGGTTCCGATAGTGAACTGTTTTTT. It codes for CASSLGSDSELFF.

This sequence joins TRBV5-1 and TRBJ1-4; a weak D match, TRBD1 (6 bases). Trimming removed 3 bases from V and 17 bases from J, with 11 bases in between. Germline V gives CDR1 SGHRS, CDR2 YFSETQ. This CDR3 contains 10 residues. The CDR3 sequence: CASSWGRSFF. DNA of the CDR3: TGCGCCAGCAGCTGGGGGCGAAGTTTTTTT.

The chain carries TRBV6-5 and TRBJ2-2; D is unclear. CDR1 and CDR2 from the germline V gene are MNHEY and SVGAGI. CDR3 length equals 12 residues. Trimming stripped 8 bases from V and 2 bases from J, with 6 bases between. The CDR3 DNA is TGTGCCAGCGGCAGAAACACCGGGGAGCTGTTTTTT. This gives the protein CASGRNTGELFF.

The chain joins TRBV29-1 to TRBJ2-3, with TRBD2 matching over 7 bases. V dropped 1 base and J dropped 3; count of bases not matched to a gene: 7. Looked up from germline, CDR1 is SQVTM and CDR2 is ANQGSEA. The CDR3 extends over 15 amino acids. CDR3 in DNA: TGCAGCGTTGAAGGGACTAGAGGAAGAACAGATACGCAGTATTTT. Encoded protein: CSVEGTRGRTDTQYF.

A single count supports this clone. At one end, the junction sequence differs from germline, possibly due to a read error. This CDR3 is also generated by other DNA sequences in the sample. In DNA form, the CDR3 reads TGTGCCAGTAGACTAGCGGGGTGGAATGAACAGTTCTTC. Protein sequence: CASRLAGWNEQFF. This sequence joins TRBV27 and TRBJ2-1; TRBD2 matches 11 bases. The germline V gene has CDR1 MNHEY and CDR2 SMNVEV (reference sequence). The CDR3 is made up of 13 amino acids.

This clone has just a few counts. The V call is TRBV7-2, the J call TRBJ2-2; 7 bases map to TRBD1. Germline lookup yields CDR1 SGHTA and CDR2 FQGNSA. The CDR3 is 16 residues long. Trimming at V came to 1 base and at J to 7 bases, leaving 9 bases not matched to a gene. CDR3 in DNA: TGTGCCAGCAGCTTAGGGGGGACAGCCTTGGGCGGGGAGCTGTTTTTT. It yields the protein CASSLGGTALGGELFF.

The chain combines TRBV9 with TRBJ1-4; 10 bases fit TRBD1. Unmatched junction bases numbered 5, after V lost 3 bases and J lost 6 bases. Germline V CDR1 and CDR2: SGDLS, YYNGEE. There are 15 residues in the CDR3. CDR3 region: CASSGPGTGDEKLFF. The CDR3 region has the DNA TGTGCCAGCAGCGGGCCCGGGACAGGGGATGAAAAACTGTTTTTT.

The chain recombines TRBV28 with TRBJ1-1; no firm D call. Germline loops: CDR1 MDHEN, CDR2 SYDVKM. Trimming stripped 4 bases from V and 5 bases from J, with 14 bases between. The CDR3 spans 14 residues. The CDR3 loop reads CASSSERWNTEAFF. CDR3 DNA sequence: TGTGCCAGCAGTTCCGAGCGGTGGAATACTGAAGCTTTCTTT.

The CDR3 DNA sequence: TGTGCCAGCGAAGGGAAGAGCGGGGGATCCTACAATGAGCAGTTCTTC. Amino acids: CASEGKSGGSYNEQFF. J is TRBJ2-1 and V is TRBV2; 8 bases are a match to TRBD2. This CDR3 region has 16 residues. The V gene end was trimmed by 8 bases and the J gene end by 1 base; junction bases not matched to a gene: 10. The germline V gene encodes CDR1 SNHLY and CDR2 FYNNEI.

The V gene is TRBV7-2, the J gene TRBJ2-7, with D uncertain. Between the trimmed V and J ends, which lost 2 bases and 0 bases, there was a span of 14 bases. The CDR3 extends over 16 amino acids. Germline CDR1 reads SGHTA; CDR2 reads FQGNSA. The CDR3 nucleotides read TGTGCCAGCAGCTTATATGGCCCAGCGCCCTCCTACGAGCAGTACTTC. Residues: CASSLYGPAPSYEQYF. The complete variable domain, with remaining parts taken from reference TRBV7-2 and TRBJ2-7, reads GAGVSQSPSNKVTEKGKDVELRCDPISGHTALYWYRQSLGQGLEFLIYFQGNSAPDKSGLPSDRFSAERTGGSVSTLTIQRTQQEDSAVYLCASSLYGPAPSYEQYFGPGTRLTVT.

The chain combines TRBV6-6 with TRBJ2-7; D is unclear. In germline, CDR1 is MNHNY, CDR2 SVGAGI (reference sequence). This CDR3 spans 14 amino acids. V lost 7 bases and J lost 0, with 13 bases in between. The CDR3 coding sequence is TGTGCCAGCACCTTCTCTAGGAACTCCTACGAGCAGTACTTC. It codes for CASTFSRNSYEQYF.

The chain uses TRBV2 and TRBJ2-5; D possibly corresponds to TRBD1 (6 bases). The closer fit of TRBJ2-7 to the DNA end suggests the J call may be wrong. Germline CDR1 and CDR2: SNHLY and FYNNEI. This CDR3 has 14 amino acids. CDR3 nucleotides: TGTGCCAGCAGTGAATTGGGGGCGAAGTCCGAGCAGTACTTC. Translated: CASSELGAKSEQYF.

A single count supports this clone. The CDR3 is CASSLTDRPQFF. The CDR3 DNA reads as TGTGCCAGCAGCCTGACAGATCGCCCACAGTTCTTC. V gene TRBV7-6 combines with J gene TRBJ2-1, with D possibly TRBD1 on 5 matching bases. Germline loops: CDR1 SGHVS, CDR2 FNYEAQ. V was shortened by 5 bases and J by 13 bases, with 15 bases between the two germline ends. This CDR3 has 12 residues.

The V gene is TRBV7-9, the J gene TRBJ2-5, with D perhaps matching TRBD1 (5 bases). Looked up from germline, CDR1 is SEHNR and CDR2 is FQNEAQ (reference sequence). The CDR3 loop spans 13 amino acids. Deletions cut 4 bases from V and 5 bases from J, with 11 bases between. CDR3 region: CASSSTGRETQYF. The CDR3 nucleotides are TGTGCCAGCAGCTCAACAGGCAGGGAGACCCAGTACTTC.

The chain combines TRBV2 with TRBJ2-2; TRBD1 agrees at 7 bases. CDR1 is SNHLY, CDR2 FYNNEI, per germline. The CDR3 has 15 amino acids. With V trimmed by 8 bases and J by 2 bases, 8 bases remained unmatched. The CDR3 region has the DNA TGTGCCAGCCATCCGGACAGGACCAACACCGGGGAGCTGTTTTTT. Translation: CASHPDRTNTGELFF.

The V call is TRBV14, the J call TRBJ1-5, with D possibly being TRBD1 (5 bases). This CDR3 contains 13 residues. Germline CDR1 reads SGHDN; CDR2 reads FVKESK. V lost 10 bases to trimming and J lost 11 bases, with 21 bases between them. CDR3 protein: CATDLWGRWTQHF. In nucleotides, the CDR3 is TGTGCCACAGACTTGTGGGGGAGGTGGACCCAGCATTTT.

This clone was detected only a few times. This same CDR3 is encoded by further DNA sequences in the sample. The chain has TRBV19 and TRBJ2-7, with D perhaps TRBD2 (5 bases). V shed 3 bases and J shed 0 bases, with 9 bases lying between them. Per the germline V gene, CDR1 is LNHDA and CDR2 is SQIVND (reference sequence). The CDR3 is 14 amino acids. CDR3 DNA: TGTGCCAGTAGTATTGGAGGATCCTCCTACGAGCAGTACTTC. The encoded protein is CASSIGGSSYEQYF.

This clone has a single count. The rearrangement joins TRBV4-1 to TRBJ2-1; 9 nucleotides agree with TRBD2. The J segment lost 10 bases and the V segment lost 0 bases, leaving 7 bases of the junction unmatched. This CDR3 has 15 amino acids. Germline loops: CDR1 MGHRA, CDR2 YSYEKL. The CDR3 region is CASSQDLAGLGEQFF. The CDR3 region has the DNA TGCGCCAGCAGCCAAGATCTAGCGGGGTTGGGGGAGCAGTTCTTC.

This sequence joins TRBV4-2 and TRBJ2-1, with 8 bases identical to TRBD2. This CDR3 contains 16 residues. CDR1 is LGHNA, CDR2 YNFKEQ, per germline. Trimming removed 1 base from V and 10 bases from J; junction bases left unmatched: 12. CDR3 DNA sequence: TGTGCCAGCAGCCAAGTAGGCGGGAGGCTCCCGGGGGAGCAGTTCTTC. Its translation: CASSQVGGRLPGEQFF.

V usage is TRBV9 and J usage is TRBJ1-3; 11 nucleotides align to TRBD1. V shed 10 bases and J 5 bases; nucleotides not matched to a gene: 8. Germline loops: CDR1 SGDLS, CDR2 YYNGEE. The CDR3 runs 14 residues. This CDR3 is CAVIRDRGRNTIYF. Here the CDR3 DNA reads TGTGCCGTAATACGGGACAGGGGGAGAAACACCATATATTTT. The entire variable domain, with the rest obtained from reference TRBV9 and TRBJ1-3, is as follows: DSGVTQTPKHLITATGQRVTLRCSPRSGDLSVYWYQQSLDQGLQFLIQYYNGEERAKGNILERFSAQQFPDLHSELNLSSLELGDSALYFCAVIRDRGRNTIYFGEGSWLTVV.

The genes are TRBV10-3 and TRBJ1-4; D is undetermined. V lost 3 bases and J 6 bases, leaving 14 bases between the germline ends. Germline V gene sequence: CDR1 ENHRY, CDR2 SYGVKD. This CDR3 has 15 residues. CDR3 residues: CAISEPVAEDEKLFF. The CDR3 nucleotides are TGTGCCATCAGTGAACCCGTGGCAGAGGATGAAAAACTGTTTTTT.

The CDR3 reads CASSLKGAGVDGYTF. CDR3 sequence (DNA): TGTGCCAGCAGCTTAAAGGGGGCTGGTGTAGATGGCTACACCTTC. The V gene is TRBV7-9, the J gene TRBJ1-2; 7 bases align to TRBD1. This CDR3 contains 15 residues. CDR1 is SEHNR and CDR2 is FQNEAQ in the germline V gene (reference sequence). V trimming: 2 bases; J trimming: 6 bases; junction bases outside the gene matches: 9.

This chain links TRBV7-7 with TRBJ2-5; the match to TRBD1 covers 10 bases. Germline CDR1 and CDR2: SSHAT and FNYEAQ (reference sequence). The junction had 6 bases not matched to a gene; V was cut back by 5 bases and J by 3 bases. The length of the CDR3 is 15 residues. CDR3 sequence: CASSEGQGREETQYF. CDR3 nucleotides: TGTGCCAGCAGCGAGGGACAGGGGAGGGAAGAGACCCAGTACTTC.

The gene calls are TRBV5-4 and TRBJ2-7, with TRBD2 identical over 13 bases. J lost 0 bases, V lost 4 bases, and 1 base had no gene match. From germline, CDR1 is SGHNT and CDR2 YYREEE (reference sequence). The CDR3 length is 15 residues. In DNA form, the CDR3 reads TGTGCCAGCAGCGGGACTAGCGGGGACTCCTACGAGCAGTACTTC. It encodes CASSGTSGDSYEQYF.

In this sample, this clone turned up once. This chain's CDR3 is CASSFSAGNQPQHF. The DNA of the CDR3 is TGTGCCAGCAGTTTCTCGGCAGGGAATCAGCCCCAGCATTTT. The chain recombines TRBV27 with TRBJ1-5; a possible D gene is TRBD1 (5 bases). V was cut by 3 bases and J by 4 bases, with 10 bases left in between. The germline V gene encodes CDR1 MNHEY and CDR2 SMNVEV (reference sequence). The CDR3 sequence is 14 residues long.

This clone has a handful of counts. The V call is TRBV21-1, the J call TRBJ1-2. TRBV21-1 constitutes a pseudogene. This CDR3 has 17 residues. CDR3 region: CASSKAPREGGKNGYTF. CDR3 bases: TGTGCCAGCAGCAAAGCCCCTAGGGAGGGGGGCAAGAATGGCTACACCTTC.